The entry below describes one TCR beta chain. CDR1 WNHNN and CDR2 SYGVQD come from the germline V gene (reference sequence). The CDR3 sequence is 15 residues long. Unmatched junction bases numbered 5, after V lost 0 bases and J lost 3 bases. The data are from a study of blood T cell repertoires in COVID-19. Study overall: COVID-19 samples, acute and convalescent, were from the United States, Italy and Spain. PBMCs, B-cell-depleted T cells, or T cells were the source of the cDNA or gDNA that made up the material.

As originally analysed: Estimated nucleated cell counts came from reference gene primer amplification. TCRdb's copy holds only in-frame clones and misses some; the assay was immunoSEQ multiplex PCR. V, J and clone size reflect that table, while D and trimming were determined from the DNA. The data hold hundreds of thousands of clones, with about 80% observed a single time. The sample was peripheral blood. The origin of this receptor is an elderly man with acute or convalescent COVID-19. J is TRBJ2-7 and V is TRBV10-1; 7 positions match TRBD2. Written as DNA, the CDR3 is TGCGCCAGCAGTGAGTCGGGGAGGGGCATCTACGAGCAGTACTTC. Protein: CASSESGRGIYEQYF.